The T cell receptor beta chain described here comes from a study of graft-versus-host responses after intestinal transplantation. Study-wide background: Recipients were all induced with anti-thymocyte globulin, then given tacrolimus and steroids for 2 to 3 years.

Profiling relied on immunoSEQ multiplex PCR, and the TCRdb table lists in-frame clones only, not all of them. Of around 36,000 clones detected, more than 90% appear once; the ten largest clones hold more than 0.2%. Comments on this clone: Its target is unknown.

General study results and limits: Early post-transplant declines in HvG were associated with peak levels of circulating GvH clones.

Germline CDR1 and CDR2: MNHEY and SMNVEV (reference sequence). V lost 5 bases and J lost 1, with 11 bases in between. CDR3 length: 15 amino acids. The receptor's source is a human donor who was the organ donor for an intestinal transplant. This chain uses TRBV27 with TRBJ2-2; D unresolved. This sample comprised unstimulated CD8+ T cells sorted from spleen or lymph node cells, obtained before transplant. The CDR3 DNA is TGTGCCAGCAGTCCCTCTTGGGGGAACACCGGGGAGCTGTTTTTT. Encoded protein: CASSPSWGNTGELFF.